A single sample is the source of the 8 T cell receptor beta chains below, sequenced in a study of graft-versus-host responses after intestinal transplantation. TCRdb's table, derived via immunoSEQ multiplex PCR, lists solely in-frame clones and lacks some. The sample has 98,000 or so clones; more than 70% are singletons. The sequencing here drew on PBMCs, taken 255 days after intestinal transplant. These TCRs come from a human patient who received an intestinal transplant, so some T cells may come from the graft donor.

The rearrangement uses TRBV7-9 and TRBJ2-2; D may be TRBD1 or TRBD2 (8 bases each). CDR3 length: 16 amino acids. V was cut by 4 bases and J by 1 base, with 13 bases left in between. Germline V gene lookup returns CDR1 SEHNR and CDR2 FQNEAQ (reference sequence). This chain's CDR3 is CASSSGGTGNTGELFF. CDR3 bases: TGTGCCAGCAGCTCGGGGGGGACAGGGAACACCGGGGAGCTGTTTTTT. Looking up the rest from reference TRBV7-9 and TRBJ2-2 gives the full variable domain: DTGVSQNPRHKITKRGQNVTFRCDPISEHNRLYWYRQTLGQGPEFLTYFQNEAQLEKSRLLSDRFSAERPKGSFSTLEIQRTEQGDSAMYLCASSSGGTGNTGELFFGEGSRLTVL.

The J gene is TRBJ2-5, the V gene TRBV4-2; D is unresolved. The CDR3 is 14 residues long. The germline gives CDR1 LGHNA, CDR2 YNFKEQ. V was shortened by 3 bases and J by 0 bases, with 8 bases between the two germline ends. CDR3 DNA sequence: TGTGCCAGCAGCCACGTTGGGTACCAAGAGACCCAGTACTTC. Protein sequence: CASSHVGYQETQYF.

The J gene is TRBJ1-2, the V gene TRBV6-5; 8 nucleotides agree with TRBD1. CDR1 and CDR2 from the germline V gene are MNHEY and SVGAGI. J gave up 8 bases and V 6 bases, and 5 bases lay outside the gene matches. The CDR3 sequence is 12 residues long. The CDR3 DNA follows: TGTGCCAGCAGAGCAGGGGGCGAGGGCTACACCTTC. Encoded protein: CASRAGGEGYTF.

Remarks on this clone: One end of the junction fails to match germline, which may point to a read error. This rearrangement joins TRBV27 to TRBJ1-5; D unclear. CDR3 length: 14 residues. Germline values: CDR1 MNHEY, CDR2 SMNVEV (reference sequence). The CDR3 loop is CATSGMGSNQPQHF. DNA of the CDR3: TGTGCCACCAGTGGGATGGGTAGCAATCAGCCCCAGCATTTT.

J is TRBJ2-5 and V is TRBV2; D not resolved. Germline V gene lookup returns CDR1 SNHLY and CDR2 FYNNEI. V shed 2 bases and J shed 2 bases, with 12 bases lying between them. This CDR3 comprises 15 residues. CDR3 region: CASSEFSAEQETQYF. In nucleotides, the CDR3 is TGTGCCAGCAGTGAATTCTCGGCAGAGCAAGAGACCCAGTACTTC.

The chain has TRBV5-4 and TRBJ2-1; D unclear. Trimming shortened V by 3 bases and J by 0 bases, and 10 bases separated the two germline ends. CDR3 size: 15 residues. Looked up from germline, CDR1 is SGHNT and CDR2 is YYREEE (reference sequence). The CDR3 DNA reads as TGTGCCAGCAGCTATACAGCTTTCTCCTACAATGAGCAGTTCTTC. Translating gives CASSYTAFSYNEQFF.

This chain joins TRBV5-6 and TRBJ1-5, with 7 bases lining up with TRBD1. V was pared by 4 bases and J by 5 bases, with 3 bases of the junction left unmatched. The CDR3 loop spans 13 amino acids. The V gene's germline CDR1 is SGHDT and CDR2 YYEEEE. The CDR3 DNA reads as TGTGCCAGCAGCGTACAGGGGTATCAGCCCCAGCATTTT. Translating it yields CASSVQGYQPQHF.

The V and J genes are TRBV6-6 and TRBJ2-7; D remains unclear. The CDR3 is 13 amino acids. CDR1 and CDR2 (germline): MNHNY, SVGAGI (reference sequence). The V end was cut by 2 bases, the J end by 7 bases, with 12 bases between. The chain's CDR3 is CASSYTPAGEQYV. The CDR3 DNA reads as TGTGCCAGCAGTTACACGCCTGCTGGGGAGCAGTACGTC.